These T cell receptor beta chains were read from a single sample in a study of response to subunit inactivated influenza vaccine. TCRdb fed the RT-PCR reads into MiXCR, producing one record per CDR3 protein. Counted here are 500,000 to 550,000 distinct CDR3 sequences, approximately 7.8% occurring once; the ten biggest clones make up about an eighth. Sample: PBMCs from blood, taken roughly 24 months after vaccination. These receptors all come from a man in his fifties or sixties who received an inactivated influenza vaccine. The CDR3 runs from the conserved cysteine through the conserved F or W. A D gene is named only where the DNA matches it firmly. Size tells how often a clone was seen (once, few, many) or the class of an expanded clone, and some rows leave it out.

.	TRBV30	few	TRBJ1-1	CAWSVLGPEAFF	TGTGCCTGGAGTGTACTAGGGCCTGAAGCTTTCTTT
.	TRBV6-1	.	TRBJ2-7	CASSPSGGWHYEQYF	TGTGCCAGCAGTCCCAGTGGGGGGTGGCACTACGAGCAGTACTTC
.	TRBV4-2	.	TRBJ1-5	CASSQVIGGGQPQHF	TGTGCCAGCAGCCAAGTGATCGGGGGCGGTCAGCCCCAGCATTTT
.	TRBV11-2	few	TRBJ1-2	CASPRGGTKTNYGYTF	TGTGCCAGCCCGAGGGGGGGTACCAAGACTAACTATGGCTACACCTTC
.	TRBV18	few	TRBJ2-7	CASSPTGVTYEQYF	TGTGCCAGCTCACCGACAGGAGTAACCTACGAGCAGTACTTC
TRBD2	TRBV29-1	.	TRBJ2-1	CSALAGAREQFF	TGCAGCGCACTAGCGGGAGCGAGGGAGCAGTTCTTC
TRBD1	TRBV5-1	.	TRBJ1-2	CASSPGQGAAYGYTF	TGCGCCAGCAGCCCCGGACAGGGGGCAGCCTATGGCTACACCTTC
.	TRBV5-5	.	TRBJ1-4	CASSSPQGSNEKLFF	TGTGCCAGCAGCTCCCCCCAGGGATCTAATGAAAAACTGTTTTTT
TRBD2	TRBV3-1	many	TRBJ2-1	CASRTSGSYNEQFF	TGTGCCAGCAGGACTAGCGGGAGTTACAATGAGCAGTTCTTC
.	TRBV7-2	many	TRBJ2-2	CASSQQVVTGELFF	TGTGCCAGCAGCCAGCAAGTGGTCACCGGGGAGCTGTTTTTT
.	TRBV2	.	TRBJ1-4	CASSGPTGEKLFF	TGTGCCAGCAGTGGGCCGACAGGCGAAAAACTGTTTTTT
.	TRBV6-2/TRBV6-3	.	TRBJ2-1	CASSPLGQYNEQFF	TGTGCCAGCAGTCCCCTCGGACAGTACAATGAGCAGTTCTTC
.	TRBV18	few	TRBJ2-7	CASSPITQEGSYEQYF	TGTGCCAGCTCACCAATTACACAGGAGGGGTCCTACGAGCAGTACTTC
.	TRBV29-1	.	TRBJ2-7	CSVYTPQGTGGYYEQYF	TGCAGCGTCTACACTCCTCAGGGGACGGGAGGTTACTACGAGCAGTACTTC
.	TRBV3-1	many	TRBJ2-1	CASSPPWGTKDNEQFF	TGTGCCAGCAGCCCCCCGTGGGGGACCAAGGACAATGAGCAGTTCTTC
.	TRBV18	.	TRBJ2-1	CASSPPNPGHEQFF	TGTGCCAGCTCACCACCGAACCCGGGTCATGAGCAGTTCTTC
.	TRBV6-6	few	TRBJ1-2	CASSSVLTSGYTF	TGTGCCAGCTCTTCGGTTCTAACATCTGGCTACACCTTC
TRBD2	TRBV29-1	many	TRBJ2-3	CSVERVSGVKDTQYF	TGCAGCGTTGAAAGGGTTAGCGGGGTTAAAGATACGCAGTATTTT
TRBD2	TRBV11-2	few	TRBJ2-7	CASSSLTSGAPYEQYF	TGTGCCAGCAGCTCCCTGACTAGCGGAGCCCCCTACGAGCAGTACTTC
.	TRBV10-3	.	TRBJ2-3	CAISETGQSTDTQYF	TGTGCCATCAGTGAGACTGGACAGAGCACAGATACGCAGTATTTT
TRBD2	TRBV27	few	TRBJ2-2	CASSLSGPSGNTGELFF	TGTGCCAGCAGTTTATCGGGGCCTAGCGGAAACACCGGGGAGCTGTTTTTT
TRBD2	TRBV9	.	TRBJ2-3	CASSAKGLAGADTQYF	TGTGCCAGCAGCGCCAAGGGACTAGCGGGGGCAGATACGCAGTATTTT
TRBD2	TRBV5-1	many	TRBJ2-5	CASSLSGLAGQETQYF	TGCGCCAGCAGCTTGTCGGGACTAGCGGGGCAAGAGACCCAGTACTTC
.	TRBV4-1	few	TRBJ2-3	CASSLSGKGAGTDTQYF	TGCGCCAGCAGCCTCTCGGGCAAGGGGGCGGGGACAGATACGCAGTATTTT
.	TRBV15	.	TRBJ2-1	CATRLVGNEQFF	TGTGCCACACGCCTGGTGGGCAATGAGCAGTTCTTC
.	TRBV21-1	.	TRBJ2-7	CASSKHRTGAREQYF	TGTGCCAGCAGCAAACATAGGACAGGGGCTCGCGAGCAGTACTTC
.	TRBV19	few	TRBJ2-1	CASSIISGSSYNEQFF	TGTGCCAGTAGTATAATCAGCGGTAGCTCCTACAATGAGCAGTTCTTC
TRBD2	TRBV12-3/TRBV12-4	few	TRBJ2-1	CASSPTGSGESSYNEQFF	TGTGCCAGCAGTCCCACGGGTAGCGGGGAATCCTCCTACAATGAGCAGTTCTTC
.	TRBV12-3/TRBV12-4	few	TRBJ2-2	CASSPEGLNTGELFF	TGTGCCAGCAGCCCGGAGGGCCTTAACACCGGGGAGCTGTTTTTT
.	TRBV12-3/TRBV12-4	few	TRBJ2-3	CASGSLATDTQYF	TGTGCCAGCGGTTCCCTTGCGACAGATACGCAGTATTTT
.	TRBV10-3	.	TRBJ2-6	CAIRDSKVLTF	TGTGCCATCAGGGACAGCAAGGTCCTGACTTTC
TRBD2	TRBV3-1	many	TRBJ2-5	CASGTSGGSRTQYF	TGTGCCAGCGGGACTAGCGGGGGTTCAAGGACCCAGTACTTC